Below, 30 T cell receptor beta chains from the same sample are listed, as sequenced in a study of cytomegalovirus exposure and HLA in healthy donors. PCR primers comprised 60 Vbeta and 13 Jbeta primers. This table comes from immunoSEQ multiplex PCR, and its TCRdb copy is limited to in-frame clones, with some not included. Its table lists tens of thousands of clones. Sequencing used PBMCs. The receptors come from a man aged 18 to 29 in good health and CMV-seropositive.

CDR3 in DNA: TGTGCCAGCAGAGTTGGTAGCGGGAGGGCTAATGAGCAGTTCTTC. This codes for CASRVGSGRANEQFF. The rearrangement links TRBV27 to TRBJ2-1; TRBD2 matches 11 bases. V dropped 6 bases and J dropped 7; count of bases not matched to a gene: 8. The CDR3 extends over 15 amino acids. Looked up from germline, CDR1 is MNHEY and CDR2 is SMNVEV (reference sequence).

The rearrangement uses TRBV5-1 and TRBJ1-2; 11 nucleotides agree with TRBD1. The CDR3 spans 15 residues. CDR1 and CDR2 (germline): SGHRS, YFSETQ. Unmatched junction bases numbered 4, after V lost 3 bases and J lost 3 bases. CDR3 nucleotides: TGCGCCAGCAGCTCTGGACAGGGGGCTTACTATGGCTACACCTTC. Translating it yields CASSSGQGAYYGYTF.

The V call is TRBV5-1, the J call TRBJ2-2, with 9 bases fitting TRBD2. In germline, CDR1 is SGHRS, CDR2 YFSETQ. Trimming cost V 4 bases and J 0 bases; bases outside gene matches: 10. This CDR3 has 18 residues. CDR3 coding DNA: TGCGCCAGCAGCCCGAGGGTAGCGGGGGTTACGAACACCGGGGAGCTGTTTTTT. As protein: CASSPRVAGVTNTGELFF.

The chain is built from TRBV18 and TRBJ1-1, with 7 positions matching TRBD1. The CDR3 has 15 amino acids. Germline V gene lookup returns CDR1 KGHSH and CDR2 LQKENI. The V segment lost 3 bases and the J segment 5 bases; nucleotides outside the gene matches: 9. CDR3 nucleotide sequence: TGTGCCAGCTCACCCACTACTGAGGGGGCGACTGAAGCTTTCTTT. Translating it yields CASSPTTEGATEAFF.

The gene calls are TRBV10-3 and TRBJ1-2, with a possible D match to TRBD1 (6 bases). Germline V CDR1 and CDR2: ENHRY, SYGVKD. The V end was cut by 2 bases, the J end by 4 bases, with 14 bases between. This CDR3 has 15 residues. The CDR3 spells CAISERGGRVYGYTF. Written as DNA, the CDR3 is TGTGCCATCAGTGAGAGGGGGGGCAGGGTCTATGGCTACACCTTC.

The CDR3 loop is CASSEPWTVYNSPLHF. The CDR3 nucleotides read TGTGCCAGCAGTGAACCGTGGACAGTCTATAATTCACCCCTCCACTTT. This sequence joins TRBV6-1 and TRBJ1-6; D possibly corresponds to TRBD1 (6 bases). Trimming took off 2 bases at V and 3 bases at J, with 11 bases between the two ends. CDR3 size: 16 residues. In germline, CDR1 is MNHNS, CDR2 SASEGT.

The chain combines TRBV2 with TRBJ2-7, with D maybe TRBD2 (5 bases). This CDR3 region has 12 residues. V lost 9 bases, J lost 2 bases, and 11 bases lay in between. Germline assignment: CDR1 SNHLY and CDR2 FYNNEI. The CDR3 DNA is TGTGCCAGTAACTCCGGGACCTACGAGCAGTACTTC. Translating gives CASNSGTYEQYF.

This chain links TRBV19 with TRBJ2-3; 9 nucleotides line up with TRBD1. Looked up from germline, CDR1 is LNHDA and CDR2 is SQIVND (reference sequence). The CDR3 loop spans 14 amino acids. The J segment lost 5 bases and the V segment lost 5 bases, leaving 5 bases of the junction unmatched. The CDR3 DNA is TGTGCCAGTAGTCCGGGACAGGGAGGAGATACGCAGTATTTT. Translating gives CASSPGQGGDTQYF. Variable domain in full (rest from reference TRBV19 and TRBJ2-3): DGGITQSPKYLFRKEGQNVTLSCEQNLNHDAMYWYRQDPGQGLRLIYYSQIVNDFQKGDIAEGYSVSREKKESFPLTVTSAQKNPTAFYLCASSPGQGGDTQYFGPGTRLTVL.

The chain joins TRBV5-1 to TRBJ2-2; 9 positions match TRBD2. Losses at the gene ends were 5 bases for V and 1 base for J; bases not matched to a gene: 6. The CDR3 sequence is 16 residues long. In germline, CDR1 is SGHRS, CDR2 YFSETQ. The CDR3 coding sequence is TGCGCCAGCAGTAAGACAGCGGGGGGGAACACCGGGGAGCTGTTTTTT. Its protein is CASSKTAGGNTGELFF.

The rearrangement joins TRBV9 to TRBJ2-1; no firm D call. V shed 4 bases and J shed 4 bases, with 6 bases lying between them. This CDR3 has 12 residues. The germline gives CDR1 SGDLS, CDR2 YYNGEE. The CDR3 region is CASSFGYNEQFF. The CDR3 DNA sequence: TGTGCCAGCAGCTTCGGGTACAATGAGCAGTTCTTC.

The chain is built from TRBV11-3 and TRBJ1-1, with 10 positions matching TRBD1. Per the germline V gene, CDR1 is SGHNT and CDR2 is YENEEA. The CDR3 is made up of 16 amino acids. The junction had 11 bases not matched to a gene; V was cut back by 5 bases and J by 5 bases. The CDR3: CASSRRDRGSVTEAFF. The CDR3 region has the DNA TGTGCCAGCAGCCGCCGGGACAGGGGTTCTGTGACTGAAGCTTTCTTT.

The CDR3 loop reads CATSGQGHYGYTF. The CDR3 DNA reads TGTGCCACTTCAGGACAGGGCCACTATGGCTACACCTTC. The J gene is TRBJ1-2, the V gene TRBV25-1; 8 bases map to TRBD1. J lost 3 bases, V lost 10 bases, and 7 bases had no gene match. This CDR3 comprises 13 residues. Germline values: CDR1 MGHDK, CDR2 SYGVNS.

The chain links TRBV19 to TRBJ2-7; 8 positions agree with TRBD1. This CDR3 region has 14 residues. V lost 6 bases to trimming and J lost 5 bases; unmatched junction nucleotides: 9. CDR1 is LNHDA and CDR2 is SQIVND in the germline V gene (reference sequence). CDR3 protein: CASSGDRGGNEQYF. The CDR3 DNA reads as TGTGCCAGTAGCGGTGACAGGGGTGGGAACGAGCAGTACTTC.

The chain couples TRBV20-1 to TRBJ1-4, with D hard to call. Germline V gives CDR1 DFQATT, CDR2 SNEGSKA (reference sequence). V lost 0 bases, J lost 7 bases, and 3 bases lay in between. The CDR3 loop spans 11 amino acids. The CDR3: CSARESEKLFF. The CDR3, as DNA: TGCAGTGCTAGAGAGAGTGAAAAACTGTTTTTT.

The chain uses TRBV25-1 and TRBJ2-3; maybe TRBD2 (5 bases). V was cut by 6 bases and J by 0 bases, with 13 bases left in between. The V gene's germline CDR1 is MGHDK and CDR2 SYGVNS. This CDR3 contains 15 residues. This CDR3 reads CASRVGGSSTDTQYF. DNA for the CDR3: TGTGCCAGCAGGGTAGGCGGGTCTAGCACAGATACGCAGTATTTT. Based on the CDR3 plus reference TRBV25-1 and TRBJ2-3, the full variable domain is EADIYQTPRYLVIGTGKKITLECSQTMGHDKMYWYQQDPGMELHLIHYSYGVNSTEKGDLSSESTVSRIRTEHFPLTLESARPSHTSQYLCASRVGGSSTDTQYFGPGTRLTVL.

V is TRBV4-2 and J is TRBJ1-4; D is ambiguous. With 1 base removed from V and 0 bases from J, the gap between germline ends came to 6 bases. Germline loops: CDR1 LGHNA, CDR2 YNFKEQ. The CDR3 contains 15 residues. The CDR3 here is CASSQGSTTNEKLFF. The CDR3 DNA follows: TGTGCCAGCAGCCAAGGGAGTACAACTAATGAAAAACTGTTTTTT.

The chain combines TRBV28 with TRBJ2-7; TRBD2 aligns across 8 bases. The CDR3 loop spans 14 amino acids. The germline V gene encodes CDR1 MDHEN and CDR2 SYDVKM. V shed 5 bases, J shed 4 bases, and the junction held 7 bases outside the gene matches. The CDR3: CASSPGGRTYEQYF. The CDR3 bases are TGTGCCAGCAGTCCTGGCGGGAGGACATACGAGCAGTACTTC.

The chain is built from TRBV5-6 and TRBJ2-7, with D possibly being TRBD2 (5 bases). The CDR3 sequence is 15 residues long. Germline V gene sequence: CDR1 SGHDT, CDR2 YYEEEE. The V and J ends lost 0 bases and 2 bases respectively, with 12 bases between them. CDR3 region: CASSLGPVSAYEQYF. The CDR3 DNA is TGTGCCAGCAGCTTGGGGCCAGTTAGCGCCTACGAGCAGTACTTC.

This rearrangement joins TRBV5-6 to TRBJ1-5, with D uncertain. This CDR3 is built from 14 residues. The ends were cut back, 4 bases at V and 0 bases at J, with 8 bases in the middle. Germline V lookup: CDR1 SGHDT, CDR2 YYEEEE. In DNA, the CDR3 is TGTGCCAGCAGCGTGTATAGTAGCAATCAGCCCCAGCATTTT. Encoded protein: CASSVYSSNQPQHF.

This chain connects TRBV6-5 to TRBJ2-2, with 11 bases lining up with TRBD2. There are 14 residues in the CDR3. The V gene's germline CDR1 is MNHEY and CDR2 SVGAGI. Trimming at V came to 6 bases and at J to 3 bases, leaving 0 bases not matched to a gene. CDR3 sequence reads: CASRGLADTGELFF. CDR3 bases: TGTGCCAGCAGGGGACTAGCGGACACCGGGGAGCTGTTTTTT.

As concerns this clone: The same CDR3 arises from other DNA sequences in this sample as well. The chain employs TRBV6-1 and TRBJ1-6; 11 bases map to TRBD1. The CDR3 totals 15 residues. With 3 bases clipped from V and 10 bases from J, the junction kept 5 bases outside the gene matches. Germline loops: CDR1 MNHNS, CDR2 SASEGT. The CDR3 DNA reads as TGTGCCAGCAGTGAGCGGACAGGGGGCGGCTCACCCCTCCACTTT. Translation: CASSERTGGGSPLHF.

The rearrangement uses TRBV18 and TRBJ1-1; 9 bases map to TRBD1. This CDR3 spans 16 amino acids. J was trimmed by 5 bases and V by 3 bases; bases with no gene match: 10. Germline V gene data show CDR1 as KGHSH and CDR2 as LQKENI. DNA for the CDR3: TGTGCCAGCTCACCGTCTCCGGGACAGGGAAGAACTGAAGCTTTCTTT. This encodes CASSPSPGQGRTEAFF.

This CDR3 reads CASSENPDGGGTEAFF. CDR3 bases: TGTGCCAGCAGTGAAAACCCAGATGGGGGGGGCACTGAAGCTTTCTTT. The chain combines TRBV6-1 with TRBJ1-1; D may be TRBD1 (5 bases). The CDR3 consists of 16 residues. V gave up 2 bases and J gave up 4 bases, with 17 bases separating them. Per the germline V gene, CDR1 is MNHNS and CDR2 is SASEGT.

V gene TRBV5-4 combines with J gene TRBJ1-1; D is unclear. The CDR3 totals 12 residues. The germline V gene encodes CDR1 SGHNT and CDR2 YYREEE (reference sequence). V lost 3 bases and J lost 4, with 7 bases in between. The CDR3 spells CASSSSSTEAFF. DNA of the CDR3: TGTGCCAGCAGCTCGTCCAGCACTGAAGCTTTCTTT.

J is TRBJ2-7 and V is TRBV6-5; the match to TRBD1 covers 8 bases. The CDR3 loop spans 13 amino acids. The V gene's germline CDR1 is MNHEY and CDR2 SVGAGI. J lost 5 bases, V lost 6 bases, and 6 bases had no gene match. This CDR3 reads CASRTGDMDEQYF. CDR3 sequence (DNA): TGTGCCAGCAGGACAGGGGATATGGACGAGCAGTACTTC.

V and J are TRBV6-6 and TRBJ2-7; 10 bases are shared with TRBD1. The ends lost 2 bases at V and 2 bases at J; junction bases unmatched: 6. The germline CDR1 and CDR2 sequences are MNHNY and SVGAGI (reference sequence). The CDR3 contains 16 residues. The CDR3 reads CASSYGGTGVTYEQYF. The CDR3 DNA reads as TGTGCCAGCAGTTACGGGGGGACAGGGGTTACCTACGAGCAGTACTTC.

The genes are TRBV13 and TRBJ2-7, with 7 nucleotides matching TRBD1. CDR3 length equals 14 residues. Germline V lookup: CDR1 PRHDT, CDR2 FYEKMQ (reference sequence). J gave up 3 bases and V 5 bases, and 7 bases lay outside the gene matches. The CDR3 sequence is CASSKDRAGYEQYF. DNA of the CDR3: TGTGCCAGCAGCAAAGACAGGGCAGGCTACGAGCAGTACTTC.

The chain recombines TRBV7-9 with TRBJ1-2; D is unresolved. The length of the CDR3 is 12 residues. CDR1 and CDR2 (germline): SEHNR, FQNEAQ (reference sequence). Trimming pared 3 bases from V and 7 bases from J, leaving 9 bases between. This CDR3 is CASSFGEGGYTF. The CDR3 DNA sequence: TGTGCCAGCAGCTTCGGGGAAGGTGGCTACACCTTC.

The chain couples TRBV6-1 to TRBJ1-2, with D possibly matching TRBD1 (6 bases). The CDR3 covers 15 residues. Germline CDR1 reads MNHNS; CDR2 reads SASEGT. V shed 6 bases and J shed 4 bases, with 18 bases lying between them. CDR3: CASRGTPQWVYGYTF. CDR3 coding DNA: TGTGCCAGCAGGGGGACACCGCAGTGGGTCTATGGCTACACCTTC.

The chain employs TRBV6-5 and TRBJ2-2, with 10 bases that match TRBD2. The CDR3 is 15 amino acids. V lost 6 bases and J lost 3; bases outside the gene matches: 4. Germline V gene sequence: CDR1 MNHEY, CDR2 SVGAGI. The CDR3 coding sequence is TGTGCCAGCAGATCCGGGACTAGCGACACCGGGGAGCTGTTTTTT. Its translation: CASRSGTSDTGELFF.